The 8 T cell receptor beta chains listed next were all sequenced from one sample in a study of blood T cell repertoires in COVID-19. Only in-frame clones appear in the TCRdb table, and some are missing; sequencing was by immunoSEQ multiplex PCR. The data show roughly 150,000 clones, over 70% seen once. Specimen: peripheral blood. The receptors originated from a man in his 70s with acute or convalescent COVID-19.

V and J are TRBV23-1 and TRBJ1-1; no definite D call. TRBV23-1 is annotated as an ORF whose role is uncertain. V shed 10 bases and J shed 3 bases, with 12 bases lying between them. The CDR3 length is 12 residues. This chain's CDR3 is CAKTPGHTEAFF. CDR3 in DNA: TGCGCCAAGACCCCAGGTCACACTGAAGCTTTCTTT.

The genes are TRBV11-3 and TRBJ2-1, with D possibly matching TRBD2 (5 bases). CDR3 length equals 14 residues. The germline V and J ends were trimmed by 3 bases and 4 bases, with 10 bases remaining between them. The germline V gene encodes CDR1 SGHNT and CDR2 YENEEA. CDR3 DNA: TGTGCCAGCAGCTTTCTAGAGGGTTACAATGAGCAGTTCTTC. It translates to CASSFLEGYNEQFF.

The chain is built from TRBV11-2 and TRBJ2-2, with 7 bases aligning to TRBD2. CDR1 and CDR2 (germline): SGHAT, FQNNGV. This CDR3 has 17 amino acids. The junction had 12 bases not matched to a gene; V was cut back by 3 bases and J by 5 bases. CDR3 in amino acids: CASSFMTGGRWTGELFF. The CDR3 DNA sequence: TGTGCCAGCAGCTTTATGACGGGAGGTCGATGGACCGGGGAGCTGTTTTTT.

The rearrangement uses TRBV5-3 and TRBJ2-7; the match to TRBD1 covers 7 bases. TRBV5-3 is recorded as an ORF, its role being uncertain. With 5 bases clipped from V and 2 bases from J, the junction kept 10 bases outside the gene matches. The CDR3 spans 15 residues. In nucleotides, the CDR3 is TGTGCCAGAAGTACCGAGACAGGGTCAACCTACGAGCAGTACTTC. Translation gives CARSTETGSTYEQYF.

The chain combines TRBV6-5 with TRBJ2-2, with D tentatively TRBD1 (5 bases). The germline V gene has CDR1 MNHEY and CDR2 SVGAGI. V shed 9 bases and J shed 6 bases, with 14 bases lying between them. This CDR3 spans 13 amino acids. CDR3 protein: CASRTPGSGELFF. The CDR3 region has the DNA TGTGCCAGTAGGACACCAGGGTCCGGGGAGCTGTTTTTT.

V usage is TRBV7-8 and J usage is TRBJ1-1; 8 bases line up with TRBD1. V trimming: 5 bases; J trimming: 5 bases; junction bases outside the gene matches: 7. The germline V gene has CDR1 SGHVS and CDR2 FQNEAQ. The CDR3 is 14 residues long. The CDR3 protein is CASSQNRGATEAFF. As DNA, the CDR3 is TGTGCCAGCAGCCAAAACAGGGGGGCTACTGAAGCTTTCTTT.

The chain is built from TRBV7-9 and TRBJ1-5, with TRBD1 identical over 7 bases. V was pared by 1 base and J by 4 bases, with 7 bases of the junction left unmatched. The CDR3 is 16 residues long. CDR1 is SEHNR and CDR2 is FQNEAQ in the germline V gene (reference sequence). Here the CDR3 DNA reads TGTGCCAGCAGCTTAGGAGGAGCAGGGGGAAATCAGCCCCAGCATTTT. Amino acids: CASSLGGAGGNQPQHF.

This clone was counted between two and nine times. The chain uses TRBV27 and TRBJ1-2; possibly TRBD1 for D (5 bases). Germline loops: CDR1 MNHEY, CDR2 SMNVEV (reference sequence). V dropped 0 bases and J dropped 2 bases, with 16 bases sitting between them. The CDR3 spans 17 residues. The CDR3 protein is CASSLSMGQGGNYGYTF. In DNA, the CDR3 is TGTGCCAGCAGTTTATCGATGGGGCAGGGAGGCAACTATGGCTACACCTTC.